Below, 14 T cell receptor beta chains from the same sample are listed, as sequenced in a study of T-cell reconstitution after alpha-beta-depleted transplantation in children. Preparing the TCRbeta library involved the use of unique molecular identifiers. Via MiXCR, TCRdb re-called the PCR reads, giving one row per CDR3 protein. The sample includes roughly 200,000 distinct CDR3 sequences, roughly 8.1% seen only once; the top ten take 35% to 45%. The material was PBMCs, mostly from graft donor cells, obtained 360 days after TCRalphabeta/CD19-depleted stem cell transplant. The origin of the receptors is a male patient between 2 and 10 years old who had a stem cell transplant for acute myeloid leukemia, so the T cells may come from the graft donor.

This clonotype appeared a few times. The rearrangement links TRBV12-3 or TRBV12-4 to TRBJ2-3, with 8 positions matching TRBD2. V gave up 8 bases and J gave up 1 base; unmatched junction bases: 11. CDR3 size: 16 residues. CDR3 DNA sequence: TGTGCCAGCGGGGGGCGGGGGGCTTTCCGCACAGATACGCAGTATTTT. Protein product: CASGGRGAFRTDTQYF.

In this sample, this clonotype turned up many times. The chain employs TRBV28 and TRBJ1-6, with D possibly being TRBD1 (5 bases). Trimming cost V 2 bases and J 7 bases, with 12 bases left between them. The CDR3 totals 15 residues. Germline CDR1 is MDHEN and CDR2 is SYDVKM. DNA for the CDR3: TGTGCCAGCAGTTTACAACAGGCGAGGAATTCACCCCTCCACTTT. Translating it yields CASSLQQARNSPLHF.

The chain carries TRBV6-1 and TRBJ1-2; TRBD1 might be the D (5 bases). The CDR3 contains 13 residues. Germline CDR1 reads MNHNS; CDR2 reads SASEGT. The V and J ends lost 5 bases and 4 bases respectively, with 11 bases between them. The CDR3 region is CASSQRGSYGYTF. The CDR3 DNA sequence: TGTGCCAGCAGTCAACGGGGGAGCTATGGCTACACCTTC.

This clonotype was seen a handful of times. The gene calls are TRBV7-9 and TRBJ2-1, with TRBD2 matching 7 bases. Per the germline V gene, CDR1 is SEHNR and CDR2 is FQNEAQ (reference sequence). The V gene end was trimmed by 5 bases and the J gene end by 3 bases; junction bases not matched to a gene: 4. There are 14 residues in the CDR3. CDR3 sequence: CASSPLASYNEQFF. CDR3 DNA sequence: TGTGCCAGCAGCCCACTAGCGAGCTACAATGAGCAGTTCTTC.

The rearrangement uses TRBV7-9 and TRBJ1-4; TRBD1 matches at 7 bases. CDR1 is SEHNR and CDR2 is FQNEAQ in the germline V gene (reference sequence). J was trimmed by 8 bases and V by 2 bases; bases with no gene match: 2. The CDR3 contains 13 residues. The CDR3 DNA sequence: TGTGCCAGCAGCTTACCGACAGGGGAAAAACTGTTTTTT. It codes for CASSLPTGEKLFF.

This clonotype occurred many times. J is TRBJ1-3 and V is TRBV20-1; D is perhaps TRBD1 (6 bases). From germline, CDR1 is DFQATT and CDR2 SNEGSKA (reference sequence). The V end lost 5 bases, the J end lost 4 bases, and 6 bases lay between the germline ends. The CDR3 is 11 amino acids. CDR3 nucleotide sequence: TGCAGTGCTGACAGGGGAAACACCATATATTTT. This gives the protein CSADRGNTIYF.

This clonotype showed up just a few times. CDR3 sequence: CASSAVPGSNQPQHF. The CDR3 DNA reads as TGCGCCAGCAGCGCCGTCCCAGGGAGCAATCAGCCCCAGCATTTT. V gene TRBV5-1 combines with J gene TRBJ1-5; possible D gene TRBD1, 5 bases. The V and J ends lost 4 bases and 1 base respectively, with 12 bases between them. The CDR3 has 15 amino acids. Germline V gene sequence: CDR1 SGHRS, CDR2 YFSETQ.

The chain uses TRBV9 and TRBJ2-1; D assignment may be TRBD1 or TRBD2 (6 bases each). The V end lost 2 bases, the J end lost 9 bases, and 12 bases lay between the germline ends. The CDR3 spans 13 residues. Germline assignment: CDR1 SGDLS and CDR2 YYNGEE. The CDR3: CASSVGGWVEQFF. Written as DNA, the CDR3 is TGTGCCAGCAGCGTGGGGGGCTGGGTTGAGCAGTTCTTC.

The V gene is TRBV2, the J gene TRBJ2-5, with D possibly TRBD2 on 6 matching bases. V lost 8 bases and J lost 5, with 12 bases in between. Germline V lookup: CDR1 SNHLY, CDR2 FYNNEI. CDR3 size: 12 residues. The chain's CDR3 is CASLASGETQYF. As DNA, the CDR3 is TGTGCCAGCTTGGCCAGCGGGGAGACCCAGTACTTC.

The V call is TRBV3-1, the J call TRBJ1-3; no clear D. The CDR3 covers 12 residues. V gave up 3 bases and J gave up 2 bases, with 2 bases separating them. Germline-derived CDR1 and CDR2 are LGHDT and YNNKEL (reference sequence). The CDR3 here is CASSHAGNTIYF. CDR3 nucleotides: TGTGCCAGCAGCCATGCTGGAAACACCATATATTTT.

The chain joins TRBV5-1 to TRBJ1-2; 12 bases are shared with TRBD1. The CDR3 spans 15 residues. Germline V gene sequence: CDR1 SGHRS, CDR2 YFSETQ. The V gene end was trimmed by 4 bases and the J gene end by 4 bases; junction bases not matched to a gene: 5. This CDR3 is CASSTGTGGGYGYTF. The CDR3 coding sequence is TGCGCCAGCAGCACCGGGACAGGGGGCGGCTATGGCTACACCTTC. Variable domain in full (rest from reference TRBV5-1 and TRBJ1-2): KAGVTQTPRYLIKTRGQQVTLSCSPISGHRSVSWYQQTPGQGLQFLFEYFSETQRNKGNFPGRFSGRQFSNSRSEMNVSTLELGDSALYLCASSTGTGGGYGYTFGSGTRLTVV.

This clonotype was observed many times. The chain is built from TRBV2 and TRBJ2-2; the D gene is possibly TRBD1 (5 bases). In germline, CDR1 is SNHLY, CDR2 FYNNEI. The CDR3 has 13 residues. V was clipped by 6 bases and J by 2 bases, with 7 bases between them. CDR3 DNA: TGTGCCAGCAGGACAGTTAACACCGGGGAGCTGTTTTTT. Its protein is CASRTVNTGELFF.

The rearrangement joins TRBV19 to TRBJ1-2, with no clear D. Germline V gene data show CDR1 as LNHDA and CDR2 as SQIVND (reference sequence). Trimming took off 5 bases at V and 0 bases at J, with 16 bases between the two ends. The CDR3 spans 16 residues. CDR3 sequence (DNA): TGTGCCAGTAGTCCCCGGATACAAGACCCTAACTATGGCTACACCTTC. Amino acid sequence: CASSPRIQDPNYGYTF.

The gene calls are TRBV20-1 and TRBJ2-2; 7 bases agree with TRBD2. CDR3 length equals 15 residues. V was clipped by 6 bases and J by 1 base; unmatched bases: 8. Germline V lookup: CDR1 DFQATT, CDR2 SNEGSKA (reference sequence). CDR3 protein: CSAPAGTKNTGELFF. The CDR3 region has the DNA TGCAGTGCGCCAGCCGGGACTAAGAACACCGGGGAGCTGTTTTTT.